The source of this T cell receptor beta chain is a study of Tregs in tolerant kidney transplant recipients. CD4+CD25+CD127- Tregs, CD4+CD25- non-Tregs, CD4 and CD8 cells were sorted. Here immunoSEQ multiplex PCR was the method, and the copy in TCRdb shows in-frame clones only, minus some. The sample contains roughly 69,000 clones, more than 95% of which appear only once. The CDR3 consists of 16 residues. Germline V CDR1 and CDR2: SGHVS, FNYEAQ. V gave up 2 bases and J gave up 3 bases; unmatched junction bases: 8. This clonotype was obtained from a human donor who received a combined kidney and bone marrow transplant. The material was Tregs from blood, obtained before the transplant. This chain joins TRBV7-6 and TRBJ2-3; TRBD2 aligns across 7 bases. The DNA for the CDR3 is TGTGCCAGCAGCTTACGGGCGGGAGATTATACAGATACGCAGTATTTT. Translation gives CASSLRAGDYTDTQYF.